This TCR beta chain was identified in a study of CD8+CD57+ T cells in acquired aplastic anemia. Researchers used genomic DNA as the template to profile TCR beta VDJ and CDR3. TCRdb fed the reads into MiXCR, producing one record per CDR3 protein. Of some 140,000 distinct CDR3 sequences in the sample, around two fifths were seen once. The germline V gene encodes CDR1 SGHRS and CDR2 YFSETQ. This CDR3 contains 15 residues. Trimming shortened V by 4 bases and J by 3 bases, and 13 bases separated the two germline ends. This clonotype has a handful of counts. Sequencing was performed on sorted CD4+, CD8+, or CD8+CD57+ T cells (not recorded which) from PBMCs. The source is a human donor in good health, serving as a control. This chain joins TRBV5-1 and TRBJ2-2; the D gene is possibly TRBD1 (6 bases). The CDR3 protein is CASSHRTADTGELFF. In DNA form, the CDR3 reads TGCGCCAGCAGCCATCGGACAGCTGACACCGGGGAGCTGTTTTTT.